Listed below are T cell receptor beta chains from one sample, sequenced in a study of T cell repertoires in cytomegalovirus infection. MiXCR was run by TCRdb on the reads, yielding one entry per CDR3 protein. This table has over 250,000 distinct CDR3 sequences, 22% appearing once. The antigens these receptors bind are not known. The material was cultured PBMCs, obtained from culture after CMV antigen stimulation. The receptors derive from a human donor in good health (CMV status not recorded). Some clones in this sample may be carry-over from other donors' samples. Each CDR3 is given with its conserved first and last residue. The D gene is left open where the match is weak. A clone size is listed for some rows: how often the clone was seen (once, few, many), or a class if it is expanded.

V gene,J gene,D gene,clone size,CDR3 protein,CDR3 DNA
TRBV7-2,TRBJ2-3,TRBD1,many,CASSLGGTGVADTQYF,TGTGCCAGCAGCTTGGGGGGGACAGGGGTTGCAGATACGCAGTATTTT
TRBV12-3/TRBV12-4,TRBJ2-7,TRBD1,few,CASSRDRGPHEQYF,TGTGCCAGCAGCCGGGACAGGGGGCCGCACGAGCAGTACTTC
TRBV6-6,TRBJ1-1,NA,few,CASSPGPRAEAFF,TGTGCCAGCAGTCCGGGTCCCAGGGCTGAAGCTTTCTTT
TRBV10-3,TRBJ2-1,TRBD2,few,CAITQLAGGNEQFF,TGTGCCATCACTCAACTAGCGGGAGGTAATGAGCAGTTCTTC
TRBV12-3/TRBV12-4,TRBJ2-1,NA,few,CASSLAGVRNEQFF,TGTGCCAGCAGTTTAGCGGGAGTTCGCAATGAGCAGTTCTTC
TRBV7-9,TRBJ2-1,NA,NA,CASSFRRARGSYNEQFF,TGTGCCAGCAGCTTCCGCCGGGCCAGGGGCTCCTACAATGAGCAGTTCTTC
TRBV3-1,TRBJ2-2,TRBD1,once,CASSNRGSWELFF,TGTGCCAGCAGTAACAGGGGATCGTGGGAGCTGTTTTTT
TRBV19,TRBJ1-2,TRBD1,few,CASGQAPNYGYTF,TGTGCCAGCGGACAGGCGCCTAACTATGGCTACACCTTC
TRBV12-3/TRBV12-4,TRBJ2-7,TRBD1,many,CASSFRTGYEQYF,TGTGCCAGCAGTTTCCGGACAGGCTACGAGCAGTACTTC
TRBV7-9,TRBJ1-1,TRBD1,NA,CASSPQGQGLWNTEAFF,TGTGCCAGCAGCCCTCAGGGACAGGGGCTTTGGAACACTGAAGCTTTCTTT
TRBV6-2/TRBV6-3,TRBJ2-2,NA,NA,CASSTSIRVTGELFF,TGTGCCAGCAGTACCAGTATAAGGGTTACCGGGGAGCTGTTTTTT
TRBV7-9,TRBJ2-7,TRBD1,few,CASSEGETGTYEQYF,TGTGCCAGCAGCGAAGGAGAGACAGGGACCTACGAGCAGTACTTC
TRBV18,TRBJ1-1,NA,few,CASSPKAGGTEAFF,TGTGCCAGCTCACCAAAGGCAGGCGGCACTGAAGCTTTCTTT
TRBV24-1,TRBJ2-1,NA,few,CATSDNRVILNEQFF,TGTGCCACCAGTGATAATAGGGTTATATTGAATGAGCAGTTCTTC
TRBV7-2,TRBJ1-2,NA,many,CASSLGGLYGYTF,TGTGCCAGCAGCTTAGGGGGCTTGTATGGCTACACCTTC
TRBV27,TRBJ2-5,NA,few,CASSPLLYQETQYF,TGTGCCAGCAGTCCCCTGCTCTACCAAGAGACCCAGTACTTC
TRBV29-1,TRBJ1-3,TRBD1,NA,CSVARTGGNTIYF,TGCAGCGTTGCTCGGACAGGGGGAAACACCATATATTTT
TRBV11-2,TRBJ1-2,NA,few,CASSLSPDYGYTF,TGTGCCAGCAGCTTAAGCCCGGACTATGGCTACACCTTC
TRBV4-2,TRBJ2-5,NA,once,CASSREGPHETQYF,TGTGCCAGCAGCCGAGAGGGACCTCATGAGACCCAGTACTTC
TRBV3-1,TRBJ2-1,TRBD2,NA,CASSQVSGSMYEQFF,TGTGCCAGCAGCCAAGTAAGCGGGAGTATGTATGAGCAGTTCTTC
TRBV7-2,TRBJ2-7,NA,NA,CASSQGPSGYEQYF,TGTGCCAGCAGCCAGGGGCCTAGCGGTTACGAGCAGTACTTC
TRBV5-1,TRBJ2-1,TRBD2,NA,CASSPSTSGSPYNEQFF,TGCGCCAGCAGCCCCTCCACTAGCGGATCACCATACAATGAGCAGTTCTTC
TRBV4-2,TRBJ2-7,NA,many,CASSQESLGAGASYEQYF,TGTGCCAGCAGCCAAGAATCACTGGGAGCGGGTGCTTCCTACGAGCAGTACTTC
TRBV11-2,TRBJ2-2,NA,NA,CASSPTMNTGELFF,TGTGCCAGCAGCCCAACTATGAACACCGGGGAGCTGTTTTTT
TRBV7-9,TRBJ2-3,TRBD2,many,CASSPGLGGRYSTDTQYF,TGTGCCAGCAGCCCAGGACTGGGCGGGAGGTATAGCACAGATACGCAGTATTTT
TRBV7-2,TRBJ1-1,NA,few,CASSSPVISEAFF,TGTGCCAGCAGCTCCCCCGTCATATCTGAAGCTTTCTTT
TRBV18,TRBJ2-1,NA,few,CASSPRDYNEQFF,TGTGCCAGCTCCCCACGGGACTACAATGAGCAGTTCTTC
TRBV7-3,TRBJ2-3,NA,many,CASSLGQGTDTQYF,TGTGCCAGCAGCTTAGGCCAGGGAACAGATACGCAGTATTTT
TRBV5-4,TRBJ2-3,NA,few,CASSASGFTDTQYF,TGTGCCAGCAGCGCGTCGGGGTTCACAGATACGCAGTATTTT
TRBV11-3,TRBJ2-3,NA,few,CASSLTAYLTTNSTDTQYF,TGTGCCAGCAGCTTAACCGCCTATCTTACAACGAACAGCACAGATACGCAGTATTTT
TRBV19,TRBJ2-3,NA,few,CASSIAQFTDTQYF,TGTGCCAGTAGTATAGCACAGTTTACAGATACGCAGTATTTT
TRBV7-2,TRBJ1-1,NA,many,CASSPRTEAFF,TGTGCCAGCAGCCCCCGAACTGAAGCTTTCTTT
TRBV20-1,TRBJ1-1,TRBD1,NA,CSASLLPGQVGTNTEAFF,TGCAGTGCTAGTCTGCTCCCGGGACAGGTTGGAACGAACACTGAAGCTTTCTTT
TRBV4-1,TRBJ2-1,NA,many,CASSQELVNEQFF,TGCGCCAGCAGCCAAGAACTGGTCAATGAGCAGTTCTTC
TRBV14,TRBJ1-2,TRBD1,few,CASSLRTGGESGYGYTF,TGTGCCAGCAGCCTCCGGACAGGGGGCGAATCGGGCTATGGCTACACCTTC
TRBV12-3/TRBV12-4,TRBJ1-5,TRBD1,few,CASSSGQAKYSNQPQHF,TGTGCCAGCAGTTCGGGACAGGCGAAATATAGCAATCAGCCCCAGCATTTT
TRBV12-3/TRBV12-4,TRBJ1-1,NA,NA,CASSFQYTEAFF,TGTGCCAGCAGTTTTCAATACACTGAAGCTTTCTTT
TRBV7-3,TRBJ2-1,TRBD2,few,CASSSTSGRWNEQFF,TGTGCCAGCAGCTCAACTAGCGGGAGGTGGAATGAGCAGTTCTTC
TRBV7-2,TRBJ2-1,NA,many,CASTSYNEQFF,TGTGCCAGCACTTCTTACAATGAGCAGTTCTTC
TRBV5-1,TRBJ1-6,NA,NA,CASSLEGAYNSPLHF,TGCGCCAGCAGCTTGGAGGGGGCCTATAATTCACCCCTCCACTTT
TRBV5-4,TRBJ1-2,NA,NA,CASSPTRDTYGYTF,TGTGCCAGCAGCCCTACCCGGGACACCTATGGCTACACCTTC
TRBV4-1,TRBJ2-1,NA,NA,CASSSLGNPYNEQFF,TGCGCCAGCAGCTCCCTAGGGAACCCCTACAATGAGCAGTTCTTC
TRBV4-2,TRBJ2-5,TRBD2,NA,CASSQGAGAQETQYF,TGTGCCAGCAGCCAAGGAGCGGGAGCGCAAGAGACCCAGTACTTC
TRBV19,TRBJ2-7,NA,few,CASSISGGRYEQYF,TGTGCCAGTAGTATATCCGGGGGCAGGTACGAGCAGTACTTC
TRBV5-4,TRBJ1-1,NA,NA,CASSFSPSTEAFF,TGTGCCAGCAGCTTTTCCCCCAGCACTGAAGCTTTCTTT
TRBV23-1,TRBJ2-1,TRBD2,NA,CASSQPGLGGEQFF,TGCGCCAGCAGTCAACCGGGACTAGGGGGTGAGCAGTTCTTC
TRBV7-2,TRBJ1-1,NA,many,CASSLVQGMNTEAFF,TGTGCCAGCAGCTTAGTACAGGGCATGAACACTGAAGCTTTCTTT
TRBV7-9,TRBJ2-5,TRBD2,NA,CASSPTGAGAGETQYF,TGTGCCAGCAGCCCCACTGGGGCGGGAGCAGGGGAGACCCAGTACTTC
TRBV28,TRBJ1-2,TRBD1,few,CASRWGTAYNYGYTF,TGTGCCAGCCGATGGGGGACAGCCTATAACTATGGCTACACCTTC
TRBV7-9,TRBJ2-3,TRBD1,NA,CASSLERRARGHF,TGTGCCAGCAGCTTAGAACGGAGGGCCAGGGGGCATTTT
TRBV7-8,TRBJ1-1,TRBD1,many,CASSSDIQGARTEAFF,TGTGCCAGCAGCTCGGATATACAGGGGGCGCGTACTGAAGCTTTCTTT
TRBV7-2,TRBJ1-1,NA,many,CASSLLPEGTEAFF,TGTGCCAGCAGCTTACTGCCGGAGGGCACTGAAGCTTTCTTT
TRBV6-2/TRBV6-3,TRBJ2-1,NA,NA,CASSQDGPRQFF,TGTGCCAGCAGTCAGGACGGGCCCCGGCAGTTCTTC
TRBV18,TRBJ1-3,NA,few,CASSELPGNTIYF,TGTGCCAGCTCGGAGTTGCCTGGAAACACCATATATTTT
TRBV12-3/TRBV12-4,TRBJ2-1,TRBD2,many,CASSLGLAGVTGEQFF,TGTGCCAGCAGTCTGGGACTAGCGGGGGTTACAGGGGAGCAGTTCTTC